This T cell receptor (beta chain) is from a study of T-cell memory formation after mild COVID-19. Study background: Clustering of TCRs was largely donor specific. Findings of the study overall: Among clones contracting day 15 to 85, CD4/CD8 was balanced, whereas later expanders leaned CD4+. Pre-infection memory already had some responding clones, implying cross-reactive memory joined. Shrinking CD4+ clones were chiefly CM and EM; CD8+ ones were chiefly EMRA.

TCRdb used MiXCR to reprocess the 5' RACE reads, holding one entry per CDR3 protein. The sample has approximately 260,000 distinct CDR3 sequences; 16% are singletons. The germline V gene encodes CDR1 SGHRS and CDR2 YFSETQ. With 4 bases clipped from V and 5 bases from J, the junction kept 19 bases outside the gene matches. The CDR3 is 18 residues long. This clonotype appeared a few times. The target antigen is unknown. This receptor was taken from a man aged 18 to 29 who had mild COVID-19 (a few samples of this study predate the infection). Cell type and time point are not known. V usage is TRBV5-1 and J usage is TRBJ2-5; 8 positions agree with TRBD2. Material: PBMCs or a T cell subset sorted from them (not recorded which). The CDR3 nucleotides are TGCGCCAGCAGCCCCACCTGGGTTGTCGGGGGGGCAGGGGAGACCCAGTACTTC. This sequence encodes CASSPTWVVGGAGETQYF.